These 17 T cell receptor beta chains originate from one sample sequenced in a study of T cells after yellow fever vaccination. TCRdb analysed the 5' RACE reads with MiXCR anew, one entry per CDR3 protein. The profile shows 400,000 to 450,000 distinct CDR3 sequences, over 15% of them singletons. The material was PBMCs, obtained before the yellow fever booster vaccination. The source of these receptors is a man younger than 30 who received the YFV17D yellow fever vaccine.

This clonotype was counted only a few times. The chain links TRBV5-5 to TRBJ2-4; D is undetermined. Per germline, CDR1 SGHKS and CDR2 YYEKEE (reference sequence). Trimming left V 4 bases short and J 0 bases short, with 20 bases between. The CDR3 extends over 18 amino acids. The CDR3 DNA follows: TGTGCCAGCAGCCAGCATCCTCTAGTCGGCCTAGCCAAAAACATTCAGTACTTC. Translating it yields CASSQHPLVGLAKNIQYF.

This clonotype came up many times. The chain joins TRBV4-3 to TRBJ2-5; no clear D. The V end lost 0 bases, the J end lost 1 base, and 3 bases lay between the germline ends. The germline V gene has CDR1 LGHNA and CDR2 YSLEER. CDR3 length equals 13 residues. The CDR3 is CASSQDRQETQYF. In nucleotides, the CDR3 is TGCGCCAGCAGCCAAGATCGCCAAGAGACCCAGTACTTC.

This clonotype has more than one count but fewer than ten. The genes are TRBV18 and TRBJ1-1; TRBD1 aligns across 7 bases. The J segment lost 3 bases and the V segment lost 3 bases, leaving 7 bases of the junction unmatched. This CDR3 has 15 amino acids. Germline-derived CDR1 and CDR2 are KGHSH and LQKENI. The CDR3 DNA reads as TGTGCCAGCTCACCTTGGACAGGCGGGGACACTGAAGCTTTCTTT. Residues: CASSPWTGGDTEAFF.

This chain connects TRBV12-3 or TRBV12-4 to TRBJ2-5; weak D call: TRBD1 (7 bases). The V and J ends lost 4 bases and 2 bases respectively, with 17 bases between them. This CDR3 contains 16 residues. The CDR3 region is CASSSAPTGRQETQYF. The DNA for the CDR3 is TGTGCCAGCAGTTCCGCACCGACAGGGAGGCAAGAGACCCAGTACTTC.

This rearrangement joins TRBV18 to TRBJ2-7; D call uncertain. The V gene lost 1 base and the J gene lost 2 bases, with 12 bases spanning the gap. The CDR3 totals 15 residues. CDR1 and CDR2 (germline): KGHSH, LQKENI. This CDR3 reads CASSPRYSATYEQYF. CDR3 DNA: TGTGCCAGCTCACCACGGTATTCCGCAACCTACGAGCAGTACTTC.

The V and J genes are TRBV7-9 and TRBJ2-5, with D maybe TRBD2 (5 bases). Germline loops: CDR1 SEHNR, CDR2 FQNEAQ (reference sequence). This CDR3 comprises 14 residues. Trimming took off 7 bases at V and 5 bases at J, with 17 bases between the two ends. DNA of the CDR3: TGTGCCAGCAACCCGCTTTGGGCGGGCGAGACCCAGTACTTC. Translation gives CASNPLWAGETQYF.

This clonotype was recorded a few times. The chain employs TRBV7-9 and TRBJ2-1; no clear D. CDR3 length: 13 residues. V lost 4 bases to trimming and J lost 8 bases, with 12 bases between them. The germline V gene has CDR1 SEHNR and CDR2 FQNEAQ (reference sequence). CDR3 sequence: CASSSLLLDEQFF. The DNA of the CDR3 is TGTGCCAGCAGCTCTCTCCTTCTTGATGAGCAGTTCTTC.

V and J are TRBV4-2 and TRBJ2-2; D may be TRBD2 (5 bases). V lost 1 base and J 4 bases, leaving 10 bases between the germline ends. This CDR3 has 15 residues. Germline V gene lookup returns CDR1 LGHNA and CDR2 YNFKEQ. CDR3 in amino acids: CASSQGASPTGELFF. The CDR3 DNA reads TGTGCCAGCAGCCAAGGGGCTAGCCCCACCGGGGAGCTGTTTTTT.

This clonotype has just a few counts. The CDR3 nucleotides read TGTGCCAGCAAACGGGAGGGATTTAATTCACCCCTCCACTTT. Encoded protein: CASKREGFNSPLHF. The V call is TRBV12-3 or TRBV12-4, the J call TRBJ1-6, with D unclear. V gave up 7 bases and J gave up 6 bases, with 13 bases separating them. The CDR3 spans 14 residues.

This clonotype has only a few counts. The V call is TRBV6-2 or TRBV6-3, the J call TRBJ1-5; D possibly corresponds to TRBD1 (5 bases). This CDR3 has 15 residues. The germline CDR1 and CDR2 sequences are MNHEY and SVGEGT. The ends were cut back, 2 bases at V and 4 bases at J, with 12 bases in the middle. The CDR3 spells CASSYGGAGNQPQHF. The CDR3 DNA reads as TGTGCCAGCAGTTACGGTGGGGCAGGTAATCAGCCCCAGCATTTT.

This clonotype was observed once. The V and J genes are TRBV2 and TRBJ1-2; no clear D. The V end lost 1 base, the J end lost 0 bases, and 6 bases lay between the germline ends. Germline CDR1 SNHLY, CDR2 FYNNEI. The CDR3 runs to 14 residues. The CDR3 loop reads CASSEEMANYGYTF. CDR3 in DNA: TGTGCCAGCAGTGAAGAGATGGCTAACTATGGCTACACCTTC. Full variable domain (rest looked up from reference TRBV2 and TRBJ1-2): EPEVTQTPSHQVTQMGQEVILRCVPISNHLYFYWYRQILGQKVEFLVSFYNNEISEKSEIFDDQFSVERPDGSNFTLKIRSTKLEDSAMYFCASSEEMANYGYTFGSGTRLTVV.

This clonotype has more than one count but fewer than ten. V is TRBV6-4 and J is TRBJ2-3; tentative D call: TRBD2 (7 bases). The CDR3 spans 15 residues. V was shortened by 7 bases and J by 2 bases, with 16 bases between the two germline ends. CDR1 is MRHNA, CDR2 SNTAGT, per germline. The CDR3 DNA is TGTGCCAGCAAGCCGGGGGGCCAGGACACAGATACGCAGTATTTT. This encodes CASKPGGQDTDTQYF.

The chain is built from TRBV4-1 and TRBJ2-7; TRBD1 or TRBD2 may be the D gene (5 bases each). CDR1 and CDR2 from the germline V gene are MGHRA and YSYEKL. Between the trimmed V and J ends, which lost 5 bases and 0 bases, there was a span of 11 bases. This CDR3 has 14 residues. The CDR3 region has the DNA TGCGCCAGCAGCGACATGGGACCCTCCTACGAGCAGTACTTC. Translated: CASSDMGPSYEQYF.

The J gene is TRBJ2-4, the V gene TRBV20-1, with TRBD1 as a possible D gene (5 bases). V was cut by 0 bases and J by 6 bases, with 9 bases left in between. Germline CDR1 DFQATT, CDR2 SNEGSKA (reference sequence). This CDR3 spans 13 amino acids. CDR3 loop: CSARDQGGNIQYF. The CDR3, as DNA: TGCAGTGCTAGAGACCAGGGTGGAAACATTCAGTACTTC.

In this sample, this clonotype turned up once. This may stem from a read error, because a much larger clone lies one nucleotide away. The chain employs TRBV5-6 and TRBJ2-5; D call uncertain. This CDR3 comprises 13 residues. Germline CDR1 and CDR2: SGHDT and YYEEEE. CDR3 DNA: TGTGACAGCAGCTTGGATGAGCAAGAGACCCAGTACTTC. It encodes CDSSLDEQETQYF.

The genes are TRBV29-1 and TRBJ1-3, with unresolved D. Germline V gene data show CDR1 as SQVTM and CDR2 as ANQGSEA. There are 13 residues in the CDR3. V lost 6 bases, J lost 2 bases, and 11 bases lay in between. Here the CDR3 reads CSVAPGTGNTIYF. The CDR3 bases are TGCAGCGTCGCGCCCGGAACTGGAAACACCATATATTTT.

This clonotype has just a few counts. V gene TRBV7-2 combines with J gene TRBJ2-1; 8 nucleotides align to TRBD2. The CDR3 length is 14 residues. Germline V gives CDR1 SGHTA, CDR2 FQGNSA. Trimming removed 3 bases from V and 6 bases from J; junction bases left unmatched: 4. CDR3 sequence reads: CASSFGGAGNEQFF. The CDR3 DNA follows: TGTGCCAGCAGCTTCGGGGGGGCCGGCAATGAGCAGTTCTTC. Looking up the rest from reference TRBV7-2 and TRBJ2-1 gives the full variable domain: GAGVSQSPSNKVTEKGKDVELRCDPISGHTALYWYRQSLGQGLEFLIYFQGNSAPDKSGLPSDRFSAERTGGSVSTLTIQRTQQEDSAVYLCASSFGGAGNEQFFGPGTRLTVL.